This TCR beta chain stems from a study of blood T cell repertoires in COVID-19 (dated by TCRdb to 2019 to 2021). Study-wide context: Samples covering the acute and convalescent phases of COVID-19 were provided by collaborators in the United States, Italy and Spain. The material from the prospective study consisted of cDNA or gDNA derived from T cells, B-cell-depleted T cells, or PBMCs. Deeply sampled blood TCRbeta repertoires from subjects exposed to, actively infected with, or recovered from COVID-19 were included in the dataset. The repertoires were released in a freely available public database intended as a resource for research on the immune response to SARS-CoV-2. Where HLA class I and class II types were available, the types were taken from metadata supplied by the sample provider, not from assay-based typing. The sample metadata nearly always contained a de-identified subject ID, COVID-19 status, age in years and sex. Samples came from the ongoing ImmuneRACE study (first 160 participants) plus 1,254 subjects from 6 global collaborators. Findings and caveats that apply to the study as a whole: How much clinical and demographic metadata was included differed by source and by participant, and the metadata was provided uncurated.

In the prospective study, participants were 18 to 89 years old, resided in about two dozen geographic areas of the United States, and were enrolled through a virtual design. To assign participants to cohorts, the prospective study relied on clinical history that participants themselves reported in a screening survey and a study questionnaire. Exposed participants had been in contact, within 2 weeks of entering the study, with a person who had a PCR-confirmed or clinician-diagnosed case of COVID-19. In the prospective study, mobile phlebotomists collected whole blood, serum and a nasopharyngeal or oropharyngeal swab from each participant. Additional blood draws and questionnaires over a roughly two-month period could optionally be provided by prospective study participants. Before DNA extraction, blood samples from the prospective study were shipped at room temperature or frozen. TCRbeta CDR3 regions were amplified from genomic DNA by means of the immunoSEQ Assay, a bias-controlled multiplex PCR. The original methods were these. The number of nucleated cells in each sample was estimated from the amplification of reference gene primers within the assay. To quantify the absolute abundance of each unique TCRbeta CDR3 rearrangement, sequence reads were collapsed and filtered. For each sample, productive Simpson clonality was calculated by taking the square root of Simpson's diversity index across productive rearrangements. The immuneACCESS repertoire file appears here via TCRdb, limited to in-frame rearrangements. These files lack a portion of the clones; in checked studies, under half of the deficit traces to unresolved V genes, and the cause of the others is not known. The DNA was the basis for D and trimming; V, J and clone size are from that table. This sample gives fewer than 400,000 clones in total; around 85% of them show up just once. Of the sample, approximately 1.9% is held by the ten largest clones.

A distance of 12 bases separates the germline ends of V and J, which lose 3 bases and 4 bases respectively. CDR1 and CDR2 (LNHDA, SQIVND) derive from the germline V gene (reference sequence). There are 14 amino acids in the CDR3, from cysteine to phenylalanine inclusive. The retained sequence is limited to the CDR3, 42 bases, with the frame set at the first base. As for this clone: The antigen it recognizes is unknown. Base quality data are lacking; no much larger clone is found one base away.

The rearranged segments are TRBV19 and TRBJ1-1, with the D gene too uncertain to name. The sample comprised PBMCs or T cells enriched from blood (not recorded which). The TCR sequence derives from a young woman who had been exposed to COVID-19. The bases read TGTGCCAGTAGTATTCTTCTCGGTGGCACTGAAGCTTTCTTT. This sequence encodes CASSILLGGTEAFF.